One sample yielded the 8 T cell receptor beta chains listed below, sequenced in a study of cytomegalovirus exposure and HLA in healthy donors. Primers for the PCR totalled 60 Vbeta and 13 Jbeta. This table comes from immunoSEQ multiplex PCR, and its TCRdb copy is limited to in-frame clones, with some not included. The sample contains about 140,000 clones, more than 70% of which appear only once. Sequencing was performed on PBMCs. All receptors come from a male donor in good health and CMV-seropositive.

V gene TRBV7-2 combines with J gene TRBJ2-3; a weak D match, TRBD2 (6 bases). CDR3 length: 16 residues. V was trimmed by 1 base and J by 6 bases, leaving 17 bases between them. Per the germline V gene, CDR1 is SGHTA and CDR2 is FQGNSA. As DNA, the CDR3 is TGTGCCAGCAGCTTAGGACCGGAAGGCGCGGGGGATACGCAGTATTTT. This translates into CASSLGPEGAGDTQYF.

The J gene is TRBJ2-7, the V gene TRBV9, with 10 bases that match TRBD1. This CDR3 has 15 amino acids. V shed 2 bases, J shed 6 bases, and the junction held 8 bases outside the gene matches. Germline CDR1 and CDR2: SGDLS and YYNGEE. The CDR3 DNA sequence: TGTGCCAGCAGCGTTAGCACCGGGACAGGGGCCGAGCAGTACTTC. It yields the protein CASSVSTGTGAEQYF.

This clone was recorded a few times. The chain employs TRBV7-2 and TRBJ1-2, with a possible D match to TRBD1 (5 bases). Germline CDR1 SGHTA, CDR2 FQGNSA. This CDR3 contains 15 residues. The V end was cut by 1 base, the J end by 4 bases, with 13 bases between. CDR3 loop: CASSLVEGALYGYTF. The CDR3, as DNA: TGTGCCAGCAGCTTAGTAGAAGGGGCCCTCTATGGCTACACCTTC.

In its sample, this clone was seen a few times. The chain joins TRBV4-1 to TRBJ2-2; D remains unclear. The CDR3 totals 14 residues. Germline CDR1 MGHRA, CDR2 YSYEKL. Trimming removed 4 bases at V and 4 bases at J, with 10 bases between. CDR3 sequence: CASSPVYRTGELFF. The CDR3 DNA reads TGCGCCAGCAGCCCCGTCTATCGCACCGGGGAGCTGTTTTTT.

This clone was seen a few times. The chain is built from TRBV7-6 and TRBJ1-3, with 7 bases that match TRBD1. V was pared by 1 base and J by 2 bases, with 2 bases of the junction left unmatched. This CDR3 is 15 amino acids long. CDR1 SGHVS and CDR2 FNYEAQ come from the germline V gene. The CDR3 DNA follows: TGTGCCAGCAGCTTAGGTCAGGGGGCTGGAAACACCATATATTTT. This sequence encodes CASSLGQGAGNTIYF.

This chain links TRBV10-3 with TRBJ1-1, with 7 positions matching TRBD1. The CDR3 spans 14 residues. The germline CDR1 and CDR2 sequences are ENHRY and SYGVKD. V shed 5 bases, J shed 3 bases, and the junction held 6 bases outside the gene matches. The CDR3 DNA follows: TGTGCCATCAGTTCCACCAGGGGGGACACTGAAGCTTTCTTT. Translated, it gives CAISSTRGDTEAFF.

This clone was counted a single time. The genes are TRBV7-9 and TRBJ1-1; maybe TRBD1 (5 bases). The CDR3 is 18 amino acids. With 5 bases removed from V and 2 bases from J, the gap between germline ends came to 24 bases. Looked up from germline, CDR1 is SEHNR and CDR2 is FQNEAQ (reference sequence). The CDR3 coding sequence is TGTGCCAGCAGCCGTACTTCGATCGGACACAATCTCAACACTGAAGCTTTCTTT. It encodes CASSRTSIGHNLNTEAFF.

The rearrangement joins TRBV25-1 to TRBJ1-1, with TRBD1 as a possible D gene (6 bases). Per the germline V gene, CDR1 is MGHDK and CDR2 is SYGVNS. CDR3 size: 13 residues. V lost 7 bases and J 2 bases, leaving 11 bases between the germline ends. The chain's CDR3 is CASTHRVNTEAFF. CDR3 bases: TGTGCCAGCACCCACAGGGTCAACACTGAAGCTTTCTTT.